The rows below give T cell receptor beta chains drawn from one sample of a study of T cell responses to AZD1222 COVID-19 vaccine. The table came from immunoSEQ multiplex PCR; TCRdb's copy has only in-frame clones and leaves some out. The top ten hold 0.9% to 1.1% of the sample, which has 150,000 to 250,000 clones, roughly 92% seen once. Sample: peripheral blood, taken 28 days after the second AZD1222 dose. These receptors were obtained from an adult who received the AZD1222 COVID-19 vaccine. The CDR3 runs from the conserved cysteine through the conserved F or W. A D gene is named only where the DNA matches it firmly. The size entry is marked missing in some rows and otherwise reads once, few, many or a size class.

clone_size	v_call	d_call	j_call	cdr3_nt	cdr3_aa
-	TRBV12-3/TRBV12-4	-	TRBJ1-4	TGTGCCAGCGGGACACAACGGGCTGAAAAACTGTTTTTT	CASGTQRAEKLFF
-	TRBV7-2	TRBD2	TRBJ2-1	TGTGCCAGCAGCTTTGAGCGGGGGGGCCTCTCCTACAATGAGCAGTTCTTC	CASSFERGGLSYNEQFF
once	TRBV21-1	-	TRBJ1-5	TGTGCCAGCAGCAGATCCCCCAGGGGCAATCAGCCCCAGCATTTT	CASSRSPRGNQPQHF
-	TRBV3-1/TRBV3-2	TRBD1	TRBJ1-5	TGTGCCAGCAGCCAGGATTGGACAGGGTTCAATCAGCCCCAGCATTTT	CASSQDWTGFNQPQHF
-	TRBV7-8	-	TRBJ1-1	TGTGCCAGCAGCTTAGGGCAGCCGAACACTGAAGCTTTCTTT	CASSLGQPNTEAFF
-	TRBV4-1	TRBD1	TRBJ1-5	TGCGCCAGCAGCCAAGATCGGGGGACAGGGGATAATCAGCCCCAGCATTTT	CASSQDRGTGDNQPQHF
-	TRBV12-2	-	TRBJ2-1	TGTGCAAGTCGATGGCGGGACGTATACAATGAGCAGTTCTTC	CASRWRDVYNEQFF
-	TRBV9	TRBD1	TRBJ1-2	TGTGCCAGCAGCCCCCAGACAGGGTACGACTATGGCTACACCTTC	CASSPQTGYDYGYTF
-	TRBV5-1	-	TRBJ2-2	TGCGCCAGCAGCTTCTCAGGCGGAACCGGGGAGCTGTTTTTT	CASSFSGGTGELFF
-	TRBV19	-	TRBJ1-1	TGTGCCAGTAAAGGCCTGAACACTGAAGCTTTCTTT	CASKGLNTEAFF
-	TRBV10-3	-	TRBJ1-2	TGTGCCATCAGTGTTGGTCCCCCTGGAAGTAACTATGGCTACACCTTC	CAISVGPPGSNYGYTF
-	TRBV20-1	-	TRBJ1-2	TGCAGTGCTAGGGATGATTATGGCTACACCTTC	CSARDDYGYTF
-	TRBV2	-	TRBJ1-4	TGTGCCAGCAGTGAGACACCCCGGGGTGAAAAACTGTTTTTT	CASSETPRGEKLFF
-	TRBV18	-	TRBJ2-7	TGTGCCAGCTCACCGCGGGGACAGTCGAGCTACGAGCAGTACTTC	CASSPRGQSSYEQYF
-	TRBV12-5	TRBD1	TRBJ1-5	TGTGCTAGTGGCGCTACAGGGGGAGTGTTGCCCCAGCATTTT	CASGATGGVLPQHF
-	TRBV7-2	-	TRBJ1-6	TGTGCCAGCAGCAAAGTGACGGGGGCTAATTCACCCCTCCACTTT	CASSKVTGANSPLHF
-	TRBV9	TRBD1	TRBJ1-1	TGTGCCAGCAGCGTAAGCGGGACAGCAATCATGAGCGAAGCTTTCTTT	CASSVSGTAIMSEAFF
-	TRBV10-3	-	TRBJ2-3	TGTGCCATCAGTGGGAGCGATTATACGCAGTATTTT	CAISGSDYTQYF
few	TRBV7-8	TRBD1	TRBJ1-3	TGTGCCAGCAGCTCCGACAGGGGTCCCCACTCTGGAAACACCATATATTTT	CASSSDRGPHSGNTIYF
-	TRBV4-1	-	TRBJ2-1	TGCGCCAGCAGCCAAGAACATAAAGCCGAGAGCTCCTACAATGAGCAGTTCTTC	CASSQEHKAESSYNEQFF
few	TRBV5-1	TRBD1	TRBJ2-6	TGCGCCAGCAGCTTGGGACAGGGGGCTGGGGCCAACGTCCTGACTTTC	CASSLGQGAGANVLTF
once	TRBV3-1/TRBV3-2	-	TRBJ1-1	TGTGCCAGCAGCCAAGGCGCAGCTTGGGGCACTGAAGCTTTCTTT	CASSQGAAWGTEAFF
-	TRBV3-1/TRBV3-2	-	TRBJ1-1	TGTGCCAGCAGCTATACGGGCTTGAACACTGAAGCTTTCTTT	CASSYTGLNTEAFF
-	TRBV5-8	-	TRBJ1-2	TGTGCCAGCAGCTTGGTCTCCCGGGGTGGCTACACCTTC	CASSLVSRGGYTF
-	TRBV2	-	TRBJ2-3	TGTGCCAGCAGTGACTATTTCGTGCAGTATTTT	CASSDYFVQYF
-	TRBV6-6	-	TRBJ1-5	TGTGCCAGCAGTGAGTGGGGCAATCAGCCCCAGCATTTT	CASSEWGNQPQHF
-	TRBV3-1/TRBV3-2	TRBD2	TRBJ2-3	TGTGCCAGCAGCCATCTGGTTGCGGGGGGGCCGGAAGATACGCAGTATTTT	CASSHLVAGGPEDTQYF
-	TRBV4-2	TRBD1	TRBJ2-1	TGTGCCAGCAGTCCAAGATTGGTAACAGGGGACTACAATGAGCAGTTCTTC	CASSPRLVTGDYNEQFF
-	TRBV4-1	TRBD1	TRBJ1-5	TGCGCCAGCAGCCGATCAACAGGGGGCAGGCAGCCCCAGCATTTT	CASSRSTGGRQPQHF
-	TRBV11-2	TRBD2	TRBJ2-3	TGTGCCAGCAGCGAACCAACTAGCGGGGTCACAGATACGCAGTATTTT	CASSEPTSGVTDTQYF
-	TRBV28	-	TRBJ2-7	TGTGCCAGCAGTTTATCCACTAACGGGGCTGAGGAGCAGTACTTC	CASSLSTNGAEEQYF
-	TRBV27	TRBD1	TRBJ2-7	TGTGCCAGCAGTCCGTCGACAGGGTTGGTGGGGGAGCAGTACTTC	CASSPSTGLVGEQYF
-	TRBV15	-	TRBJ1-2	TGTGCCACCAGCAGAGATCGGACAAACTATGGCTACACCTTC	CATSRDRTNYGYTF
-	TRBV5-1	TRBD1	TRBJ1-2	TGCGCCAGCAGCTTGGACGGGACAGGTATTGGCTACACCTTC	CASSLDGTGIGYTF
-	TRBV4-3	TRBD2	TRBJ2-1	TGCGCCAGCAGCCAACCTAGCGGGGGTCTCAATGAGCAGTTCTTC	CASSQPSGGLNEQFF
once	TRBV5-1	TRBD1	TRBJ1-3	TGCGCCAGCAGCTTGGAGGGACAGGCTGGAAACACCATATATTTT	CASSLEGQAGNTIYF
-	TRBV27	TRBD1	TRBJ1-5	TGTGCCAGCAGTTTCACAGGGGGCAAACAGCCCCAGCATTTT	CASSFTGGKQPQHF
-	TRBV19	-	TRBJ1-2	TGTGCCAGTAGTATAGTAAGGGTTCGTGGCTATGGCTACACCTTC	CASSIVRVRGYGYTF
-	TRBV6-5	-	TRBJ1-1	TGTGCCAGCAGTTACGAGGGGAAGGGCACTGAAGCTTTCTTT	CASSYEGKGTEAFF
-	TRBV29-1	TRBD1	TRBJ2-6	TGCAGCGTTGTATTTGGGCAGGGGGCGGAAGTTTACTCTGGGGCCAACGTCCTGACTTTC	CSVVFGQGAEVYSGANVLTF
-	TRBV11-2	TRBD1	TRBJ2-1	TGTGCCAGCAGCTTTGGACAGGGTGACTACAATGAGCAGTTCTTC	CASSFGQGDYNEQFF
-	TRBV6-4	-	TRBJ2-3	TGTGCCAGCAGCAAGGGAGATACTAGCACAGATACGCAGTATTTT	CASSKGDTSTDTQYF
once	TRBV18	TRBD1	TRBJ1-5	TGTGCCAGCTCACTCGGGACAGGGCTTAGTCAGCCCCAGCATTTT	CASSLGTGLSQPQHF
-	TRBV19	-	TRBJ2-6	TGTGCCAGTAGCACAACCCTCTCTGGGGCCAACGTCCTGACTTTC	CASSTTLSGANVLTF
-	TRBV4-2	-	TRBJ2-5	TGTGCCAGCAGCCATAAACTAGCTGGAGAGACCCAGTACTTC	CASSHKLAGETQYF
-	TRBV6-5	TRBD1	TRBJ1-6	TGTGCCAGCAGGTCAGGGGGTGAAGATTCACCCCTCCACTTT	CASRSGGEDSPLHF
-	TRBV6-5	TRBD1	TRBJ1-1	TGTGCCAGCAGTTCGACAGGGGAGGGGGAAACTGAAGCTTTCTTT	CASSSTGEGETEAFF
once	TRBV2	-	TRBJ1-5	TGTGCCAGCACCCTCGGGGGAGGGCATCAGCCCCAGCATTTT	CASTLGGGHQPQHF
once	TRBV6-5	-	TRBJ1-2	TGTGCCACCAGTCAACAAGCTAACTATGGCTACACCTTC	CATSQQANYGYTF
-	TRBV6-2/TRBV6-3	-	TRBJ1-5	TGTGCCAGCAGTTACATTGCGGGGGAAGTGATTCAGCCCCAGCATTTT	CASSYIAGEVIQPQHF
-	TRBV19	TRBD1	TRBJ1-5	TGTGCCAGTAGTGGCCCGGGACAGGGGGTTCAGCCCCAGCATTTT	CASSGPGQGVQPQHF
once	TRBV2	-	TRBJ1-2	TGTGCCAGCAGTGGGGCAGGAGAAGACTATGGCTACACCTTC	CASSGAGEDYGYTF
-	TRBV7-3	-	TRBJ2-5	TGTGCCAGCAGCGTCGACAGTCCGGGGCCCCAGTACTTC	CASSVDSPGPQYF
-	TRBV28	-	TRBJ2-5	TGTGCCAGCAGTTTACTGTCGACAGCCGACGACAAAGAGACCCAGTACTTC	CASSLLSTADDKETQYF
-	TRBV5-1	TRBD2	TRBJ2-7	TGCGCCAGCAGCTTGAATTTTCCTAGCGGGGGGGTTCAGTCCTACGAGCAGTACTTC	CASSLNFPSGGVQSYEQYF
-	TRBV2	-	TRBJ2-7	TGTGCCAGCACAGGGTTCTCCTACGAGCAGTACTTC	CASTGFSYEQYF
-	TRBV3-1/TRBV3-2	TRBD1	TRBJ1-4	TGTGCCAGCAGCCCCTACGAATCCAGGGGGAATGAAAAACTGTTTTTT	CASSPYESRGNEKLFF
-	TRBV11-2	-	TRBJ2-3	TGTGCCAGCAGCCAAAGGGATTTCACAGATACGCAGTATTTT	CASSQRDFTDTQYF
-	TRBV4-3	-	TRBJ1-2	TGCGCCAGCAGCCAAGAAACCAGGGCCGAGTGGTACTATGGCTACACCTTC	CASSQETRAEWYYGYTF
once	TRBV7-3	-	TRBJ2-1	TGTGCCAGCAGCTTGGGGTTGAGCTCCTACAATGAGCAGTTCTTC	CASSLGLSSYNEQFF